This T cell receptor beta chain was found in a study of Ad26.COV2.S vaccination and SARS-CoV-2 variants. Study in general: Donor participated within the Ad26.COV2.S arm of the COV1001 trial. Into the muscle, Ad26.COV2.S was dosed once or twice, 56 days apart.

V lost 6 bases, J lost 6 bases, and 15 bases lay in between. In germline, CDR1 is KGHSH, CDR2 LQKENI. This CDR3 contains 13 residues. Treatment defined: roughly 20 received Ad26.COV2.S at low or high dose, single or two shots; a few received placebo; per-sample allocation not given. Sampling occurred on day 63 after the first vaccine or placebo injection. Donation came from an adult in Boston who was aged 18-55 years. Assay: immunoSEQ multiplex PCR; the TCRdb copy retains only in-frame clones and omits some. The table lists about half a million clones, roughly nine tenths of them singletons. The material was peripheral blood, obtained in a trial of Ad26.COV2.S vaccine versus placebo. The V and J genes are TRBV18 and TRBJ2-7, with a tentative D call TRBD2 (5 bases). The sequence was obtained from a person between 18 and 59 years old who received the Ad26.COV2.S COVID-19 vaccine or a placebo. CDR3 sequence reads: CASSSREMAEQYF. CDR3 bases: TGTGCCAGCTCTTCAAGGGAGATGGCCGAGCAGTACTTC.